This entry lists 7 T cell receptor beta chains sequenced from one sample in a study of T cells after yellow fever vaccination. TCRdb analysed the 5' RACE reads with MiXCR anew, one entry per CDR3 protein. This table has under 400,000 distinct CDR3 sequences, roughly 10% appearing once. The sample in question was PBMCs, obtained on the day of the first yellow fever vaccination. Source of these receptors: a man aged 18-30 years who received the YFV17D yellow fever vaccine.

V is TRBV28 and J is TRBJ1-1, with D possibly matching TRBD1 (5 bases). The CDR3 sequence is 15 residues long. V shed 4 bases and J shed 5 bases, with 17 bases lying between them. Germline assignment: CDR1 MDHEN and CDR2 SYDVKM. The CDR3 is CASSSRDLVRTEAFF. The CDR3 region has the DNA TGTGCCAGCAGTTCACGGGACCTCGTGCGGACTGAAGCTTTCTTT.

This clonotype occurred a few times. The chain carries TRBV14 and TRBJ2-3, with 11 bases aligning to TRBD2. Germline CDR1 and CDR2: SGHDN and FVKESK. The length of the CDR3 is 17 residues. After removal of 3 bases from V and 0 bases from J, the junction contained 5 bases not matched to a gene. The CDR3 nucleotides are TGTGCCAGCAGCCATCGGACTAGCGGGTTAAGCACAGATACGCAGTATTTT. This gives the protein CASSHRTSGLSTDTQYF. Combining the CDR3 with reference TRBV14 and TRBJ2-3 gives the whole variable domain EAGVTQFPSHSVIEKGQTVTLRCDPISGHDNLYWYRRVMGKEIKFLLHFVKESKQDESGMPNNRFLAERTGGTYSTLKVQPAELEDSGVYFCASSHRTSGLSTDTQYFGPGTRLTVL.

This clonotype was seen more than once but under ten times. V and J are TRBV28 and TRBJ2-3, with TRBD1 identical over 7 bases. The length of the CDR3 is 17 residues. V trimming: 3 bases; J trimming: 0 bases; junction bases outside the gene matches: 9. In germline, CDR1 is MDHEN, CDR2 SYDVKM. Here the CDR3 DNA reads TGTGCCAGCAGTTTGCAAACGTGGGACAGTAGCACAGATACGCAGTATTTT. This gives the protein CASSLQTWDSSTDTQYF.

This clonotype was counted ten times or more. This CDR3 is CSVKGDSSYEQYF. The CDR3 DNA reads as TGCAGCGTCAAAGGGGACAGTTCCTACGAGCAGTACTTC. V usage is TRBV29-1 and J usage is TRBJ2-7; 7 nucleotides agree with TRBD1. CDR1 and CDR2 from the germline V gene are SQVTM and ANQGSEA. There are 13 residues in the CDR3. V shed 6 bases and J 1 base; nucleotides not matched to a gene: 6.

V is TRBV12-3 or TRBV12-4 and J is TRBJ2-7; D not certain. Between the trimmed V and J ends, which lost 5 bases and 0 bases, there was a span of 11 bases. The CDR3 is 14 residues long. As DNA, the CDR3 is TGTGCCAGCAGTCCTGACATAAACTCCTACGAGCAGTACGTC. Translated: CASSPDINSYEQYV.

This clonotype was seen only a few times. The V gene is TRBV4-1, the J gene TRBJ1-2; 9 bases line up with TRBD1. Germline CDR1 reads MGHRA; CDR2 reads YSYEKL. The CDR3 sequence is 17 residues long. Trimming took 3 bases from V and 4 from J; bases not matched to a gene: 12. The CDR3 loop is CASSQPTRTGDAYGYTF. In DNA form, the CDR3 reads TGCGCCAGCAGCCAGCCCACCAGGACAGGGGATGCCTATGGCTACACCTTC.

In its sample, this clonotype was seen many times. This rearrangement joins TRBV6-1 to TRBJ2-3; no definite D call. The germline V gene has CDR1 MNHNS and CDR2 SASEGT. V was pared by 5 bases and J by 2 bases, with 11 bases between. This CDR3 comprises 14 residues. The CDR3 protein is CASSLGADTDTQYF. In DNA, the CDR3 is TGTGCCAGCAGTCTGGGCGCAGACACAGATACGCAGTATTTT.